These 21 T cell receptor beta chains originate from one sample sequenced in a study of cytomegalovirus exposure and HLA in healthy donors. 60 Vbeta and 13 Jbeta primers were used in PCR. Repertoires were generated with immunoSEQ multiplex PCR, while TCRdb's copy carries only in-frame clones and drops some. This table holds hundreds of thousands of clones, roughly 80% found once. The material sequenced was PBMCs. Receptors originate from a male donor in good health and CMV-seronegative.

This clone was observed a handful of times. The chain combines TRBV7-6 with TRBJ1-1; D remains ambiguous. CDR1 is SGHVS and CDR2 is FNYEAQ in the germline V gene. This CDR3 spans 14 amino acids. V gave up 3 bases and J gave up 0 bases, with 8 bases separating them. CDR3 protein: CASSLGGMNTEAFF. CDR3 sequence (DNA): TGTGCCAGCAGCTTGGGCGGGATGAACACTGAAGCTTTCTTT.

Many counts were recorded for this clone. The chain combines TRBV4-1 with TRBJ1-4, with 7 nucleotides matching TRBD1. With 5 bases clipped from V and 7 bases from J, the junction kept 10 bases outside the gene matches. Germline V gene lookup returns CDR1 MGHRA and CDR2 YSYEKL. The CDR3 runs 15 residues. CDR3 loop: CASSGSRGAGEKLFF. In DNA form, the CDR3 reads TGCGCCAGCAGCGGGTCCAGGGGGGCCGGTGAAAAACTGTTTTTT.

The J gene is TRBJ1-2, the V gene TRBV1; no check of the table's D call, TRBD1, against the DNA was made. TRBV1 is marked as a pseudogene. The CDR3 sequence is 13 residues long. As DNA, the CDR3 is TGCACCAGCAGCCTCAGGGCCAACTATGGCTACACCTTC. It codes for CTSSLRANYGYTF.

The rearrangement joins TRBV19 to TRBJ2-1; TRBD1 might be the D (5 bases). Germline V gene sequence: CDR1 LNHDA, CDR2 SQIVND (reference sequence). Trimming cost V 3 bases and J 5 bases, with 8 bases left between them. This CDR3 spans 13 amino acids. The CDR3 DNA sequence: TGTGCCAGTAGTATTAAGGGGAACAATGAGCAGTTCTTC. Translating it yields CASSIKGNNEQFF.

The chain carries TRBV19 and TRBJ2-5; the match to TRBD2 covers 9 bases. The length of the CDR3 is 16 residues. Germline assignment: CDR1 LNHDA and CDR2 SQIVND (reference sequence). The V segment lost 5 bases and the J segment 2 bases; nucleotides outside the gene matches: 9. For the CDR3, the DNA is TGTGCCAGTAGTCCTCACCCGACTAGCGGACAAGAGACCCAGTACTTC. It yields the protein CASSPHPTSGQETQYF.

This clone has more than one count but fewer than ten. V gene TRBV7-9 combines with J gene TRBJ2-1; 8 nucleotides line up with TRBD2. The junction had 8 bases not matched to a gene; V was cut back by 5 bases and J by 5 bases. The CDR3 is 15 residues long. Germline lookup yields CDR1 SEHNR and CDR2 FQNEAQ (reference sequence). The CDR3: CASSRGLGHNNEQFF. As DNA, the CDR3 is TGTGCCAGCAGCCGGGGACTAGGACACAACAATGAGCAGTTCTTC.

The rearrangement links TRBV5-6 to TRBJ1-1; 10 nucleotides match TRBD1. The CDR3 runs 14 residues. J gave up 5 bases and V 4 bases, and 5 bases lay outside the gene matches. Per germline, CDR1 SGHDT and CDR2 YYEEEE. The CDR3 DNA follows: TGTGCCAGCAGCGGGGACAGGGGAGGAACTGAAGCTTTCTTT. Residues: CASSGDRGGTEAFF.

The rearrangement links TRBV7-8 to TRBJ2-3; 7 bases align to TRBD2. The CDR3 is made up of 16 amino acids. Germline CDR1 SGHVS, CDR2 FQNEAQ. The ends lost 1 base at V and 6 bases at J; junction bases unmatched: 10. The CDR3 sequence is CASSLGSGRRMDTQYF. DNA for the CDR3: TGTGCCAGCAGCTTAGGGTCCGGGAGGAGGATGGATACGCAGTATTTT.

The chain combines TRBV27 with TRBJ2-6; D is possibly TRBD1 (5 bases). V lost 6 bases, J lost 0 bases, and 15 bases lay in between. The CDR3 sequence is 17 residues long. Germline values: CDR1 MNHEY, CDR2 SMNVEV (reference sequence). This CDR3 reads CASSNTDRPSGANVLTF. In DNA, the CDR3 is TGTGCCAGCAGCAATACCGACAGACCCTCTGGGGCCAACGTCCTGACTTTC.

The chain has TRBV9 and TRBJ1-2; no firm D call. The CDR3 has 14 amino acids. Trimming left V 0 bases short and J 2 bases short, with 8 bases between. Germline CDR1 and CDR2: SGDLS and YYNGEE. The CDR3 spells CASSVVPGNYGYTF. CDR3 DNA: TGTGCCAGCAGCGTAGTCCCGGGAAACTATGGCTACACCTTC.

V is TRBV30 and J is TRBJ2-5, with a tentative D call TRBD1 (5 bases). The germline V and J ends were trimmed by 1 base and 11 bases, with 14 bases remaining between them. The germline CDR1 and CDR2 sequences are GTSNPN and SVGIG (reference sequence). This CDR3 is built from 12 residues. The CDR3 spells CAWSDGRDEQYF. In DNA, the CDR3 is TGTGCCTGGAGTGACGGCAGGGATGAGCAGTACTTC. The full variable domain, completed using reference TRBV30 and TRBJ2-5, is SQTIHQWPATLVQPVGSPLSLECTVEGTSNPNLYWYRQAAGRGLQLLFYSVGIGQISSEVPQNLSASRPQDRQFILSSKKLLLSDSGFYLCAWSDGRDEQYFGPGTRLLVL.

Details on this clone: Distinct nucleotide sequences in the sample also encode this CDR3. The chain couples TRBV6-1 to TRBJ2-7; perhaps TRBD1 as D (6 bases). Germline lookup yields CDR1 MNHNS and CDR2 SASEGT. V lost 8 bases to trimming and J lost 3 bases, with 11 bases between them. The CDR3 has 12 amino acids. CDR3 protein: CASSNRDYEQYF. The CDR3 coding sequence is TGTGCCAGCTCGAACAGGGACTACGAGCAGTACTTC.

The chain has TRBV18 and TRBJ2-1; 9 bases agree with TRBD1. There are 16 residues in the CDR3. Germline CDR1 reads KGHSH; CDR2 reads LQKENI. V trimming: 3 bases; J trimming: 7 bases; junction bases outside the gene matches: 10. DNA for the CDR3: TGTGCCAGCTCACCCCTGGGGACAGGGTGGAATAATGAGCAGTTCTTC. This encodes CASSPLGTGWNNEQFF.

This clone was detected a few times. The chain recombines TRBV19 with TRBJ1-4; 10 bases are a match to TRBD1. CDR1 is LNHDA and CDR2 is SQIVND in the germline V gene (reference sequence). CDR3 length: 14 amino acids. V shed 10 bases and J 7 bases; nucleotides not matched to a gene: 9. The DNA of the CDR3 is TGTGCCACCGGAACCCGGGACAGGGGTGAAAAACTGTTTTTT. Amino acid sequence: CATGTRDRGEKLFF. The full variable domain, its missing parts supplied by reference TRBV19 and TRBJ1-4, is DGGITQSPKYLFRKEGQNVTLSCEQNLNHDAMYWYRQDPGQGLRLIYYSQIVNDFQKGDIAEGYSVSREKKESFPLTVTSAQKNPTAFYLCATGTRDRGEKLFFGSGTQLSVL.

The chain is built from TRBV18 and TRBJ2-3, with 12 nucleotides matching TRBD2. This CDR3 region has 19 residues. The ends lost 2 bases at V and 1 base at J; junction bases unmatched: 10. CDR1 is KGHSH and CDR2 is LQKENI in the germline V gene. The CDR3 nucleotides read TGTGCCAGCTCACCAGGACTAGCGGGGACTACACGAGGCACAGATACGCAGTATTTT. Translated: CASSPGLAGTTRGTDTQYF.

This clone was counted once. V and J are TRBV6-1 and TRBJ2-1; 10 bases map to TRBD1. The CDR3 loop spans 16 amino acids. The V gene's germline CDR1 is MNHNS and CDR2 SASEGT. V lost 4 bases to trimming and J lost 7 bases; unmatched junction nucleotides: 10. In nucleotides, the CDR3 is TGTGCCAGCAGTGCACCCCGGGACAGGGGAAGTAATGAGCAGTTCTTC. Its translation: CASSAPRDRGSNEQFF.

Only a few counts were recorded for this clone. The genes are TRBV18 and TRBJ1-2; TRBD1 is a possible D gene (5 bases). This CDR3 is 15 amino acids long. Germline V gives CDR1 KGHSH, CDR2 LQKENI. V was pared by 3 bases and J by 0 bases, with 11 bases between. The CDR3 nucleotides read TGTGCCAGCTCACCCCGACAGAACGCTAACTATGGCTACACCTTC. It translates to CASSPRQNANYGYTF.

The chain couples TRBV9 to TRBJ2-1; the match to TRBD2 covers 7 bases. This CDR3 comprises 15 residues. Trimming removed 0 bases from V and 6 bases from J; junction bases left unmatched: 6. Germline CDR1 SGDLS, CDR2 YYNGEE. CDR3 DNA sequence: TGTGCCAGCAGCGTAGAGGGAGGGCCCGGCAATGAGCAGTTCTTC. It is translated as CASSVEGGPGNEQFF. The full variable domain, rest sourced from reference TRBV9 and TRBJ2-1, is DSGVTQTPKHLITATGQRVTLRCSPRSGDLSVYWYQQSLDQGLQFLIQYYNGEERAKGNILERFSAQQFPDLHSELNLSSLELGDSALYFCASSVEGGPGNEQFFGPGTRLTVL.

The chain is built from TRBV5-1 and TRBJ2-7; 14 bases are shared with TRBD2. V was clipped by 4 bases and J by 5 bases; unmatched bases: 5. CDR1 is SGHRS and CDR2 is YFSETQ in the germline V gene. The CDR3 runs to 15 residues. For the CDR3, the DNA is TGCGCCAGCAGCCATCTGACTAGCGGGAGGGACGAGCAGTACTTC. Residues: CASSHLTSGRDEQYF.

The rearrangement uses TRBV9 and TRBJ1-2; 7 bases line up with TRBD1. The CDR3 contains 13 residues. V trimming: 2 bases; J trimming: 7 bases; junction bases outside the gene matches: 5. Germline CDR1 reads SGDLS; CDR2 reads YYNGEE. CDR3 in amino acids: CASSVTGEGGYTF. CDR3 DNA: TGTGCCAGCAGCGTCACAGGGGAAGGTGGCTACACCTTC.

The V call is TRBV19, the J call TRBJ1-6; tentatively, D is TRBD1 (6 bases). The length of the CDR3 is 14 residues. Germline CDR1 reads LNHDA; CDR2 reads SQIVND (reference sequence). V lost 9 bases, J lost 8 bases, and 17 bases lay in between. The CDR3 nucleotides read TGTGCCAGCCGCTGGACAGAGGACTATTCACCCCTCCACTTT. Translated: CASRWTEDYSPLHF.